The 9 T cell receptor beta chains reported below all come from one sample, sequenced in a study of ipilimumab plus nivolumab after autologous stem cell transplantation. Produced via immunoSEQ multiplex PCR; TCRdb's table is partial and in-frame only. This table has 9,500 to 15,000 clones, approximately 68% appearing once. The material was PBMCs, obtained in a trial of ipilimumab plus nivolumab as post-transplant consolidation. The receptors originated from a male donor with multiple myeloma.

V is TRBV7-3 and J is TRBJ2-2; D remains unclear. CDR1 is SGHTA, CDR2 FQGTGA, per germline. V was trimmed by 2 bases and J by 7 bases, leaving 8 bases between them. The CDR3 consists of 13 residues. In DNA form, the CDR3 reads TGTGCCAGCAGCTTAGGCGGAGTCGGGGAGCTGTTTTTT. Amino acids: CASSLGGVGELFF.

This chain links TRBV5-5 with TRBJ1-4; D is unresolved. V dropped 0 bases and J dropped 4 bases, with 7 bases sitting between them. This CDR3 has 14 amino acids. Germline loops: CDR1 SGHKS, CDR2 YYEKEE (reference sequence). The CDR3, as DNA: TGTGCCAGCAGCTTGGACAGTTTTAATGAAAAACTGTTTTTT. Amino acids: CASSLDSFNEKLFF. The full variable domain, its missing parts supplied by reference TRBV5-5 and TRBJ1-4, is DAGVTQSPTHLIKTRGQQVTLRCSPISGHKSVSWYQQVLGQGPQFIFQYYEKEERGRGNFPDRFSARQFPNYSSELNVNALLLGDSALYLCASSLDSFNEKLFFGSGTQLSVL.

The chain's CDR3 is CAWSVLGTPLYEQYF. CDR3 bases: TGTGCCTGGAGTGTACTTGGGACCCCCTTGTACGAGCAGTACTTC. The chain employs TRBV30 and TRBJ2-7; either TRBD1 or TRBD2 may supply D (5 bases each). Between the trimmed V and J ends, which lost 0 bases and 4 bases, there was a span of 16 bases. Looked up from germline, CDR1 is GTSNPN and CDR2 is SVGIG (reference sequence). The CDR3 is made up of 15 amino acids.

Note on this clone: The identical CDR3 is also encoded by other nucleotide sequences in the sample. The chain has TRBV7-9 and TRBJ1-2, with D maybe TRBD1 (5 bases). This CDR3 spans 13 amino acids. V was clipped by 11 bases and J by 6 bases, with 19 bases between them. Germline values: CDR1 SEHNR, CDR2 FQNEAQ (reference sequence). CDR3 in amino acids: CASRAGGSDGYTF. CDR3 DNA sequence: TGTGCCTCCCGGGCGGGGGGGAGTGATGGCTACACCTTC.

This chain joins TRBV7-2 and TRBJ2-5; perhaps TRBD1 as D (5 bases). The CDR3 length is 13 residues. The V gene lost 4 bases and the J gene lost 4 bases, with 10 bases spanning the gap. Germline CDR1 SGHTA, CDR2 FQGNSA. CDR3 in amino acids: CASSSRTTETQYF. Here the CDR3 DNA reads TGTGCCAGCAGCTCCAGGACAACAGAGACCCAGTACTTC.

The gene calls are TRBV7-9 and TRBJ2-2; 7 bases align to TRBD1. With 0 bases clipped from V and 3 bases from J, the junction kept 4 bases outside the gene matches. Germline V gene data show CDR1 as SEHNR and CDR2 as FQNEAQ (reference sequence). The CDR3 has 16 amino acids. The CDR3 region has the DNA TGTGCCAGCAGCTTAGCCCCAGGGGGTTACACCGGGGAGCTGTTTTTT. This sequence encodes CASSLAPGGYTGELFF.

CDR3 sequence reads: CASIKQGGFNYGYTF. The CDR3 region has the DNA TGTGCCAGCATTAAACAGGGAGGGTTTAACTATGGCTACACCTTC. The rearrangement uses TRBV11-3 and TRBJ1-2, with D perhaps TRBD1 (6 bases). V shed 7 bases and J shed 1 base, with 16 bases lying between them. CDR3 length equals 15 residues. Per the germline V gene, CDR1 is SGHNT and CDR2 is YENEEA.

By proportion, this clone is medium-sized. This chain links TRBV7-9 with TRBJ1-1, with D perhaps matching TRBD1 (5 bases). Germline-derived CDR1 and CDR2 are SEHNR and FQNEAQ (reference sequence). The CDR3 has 13 amino acids. V dropped 1 base and J dropped 13 bases, with 16 bases sitting between them. The CDR3 nucleotides are TGTGCCAGCAGCTTAGGTCCGGACATGTTATATTTCTTT. Its translation is CASSLGPDMLYFF.

This sequence joins TRBV5-1 and TRBJ2-2; 8 bases match TRBD1. CDR1 SGHRS and CDR2 YFSETQ come from the germline V gene. The CDR3 is 13 amino acids. V dropped 4 bases and J dropped 8; count of bases not matched to a gene: 4. CDR3 region: CASSLTGAGELFF. The CDR3 region has the DNA TGCGCCAGCAGCCTGACAGGGGCGGGGGAGCTGTTTTTT.